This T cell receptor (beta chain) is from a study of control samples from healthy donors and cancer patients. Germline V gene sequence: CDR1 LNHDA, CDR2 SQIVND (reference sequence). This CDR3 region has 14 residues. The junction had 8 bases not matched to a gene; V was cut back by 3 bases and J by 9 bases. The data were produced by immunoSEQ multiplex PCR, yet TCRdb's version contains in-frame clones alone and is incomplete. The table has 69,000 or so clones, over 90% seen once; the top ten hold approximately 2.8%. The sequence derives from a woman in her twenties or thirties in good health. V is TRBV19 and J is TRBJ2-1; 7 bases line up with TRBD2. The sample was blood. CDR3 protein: CASSITGGAGEQFF. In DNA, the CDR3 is TGTGCCAGTAGTATCACGGGGGGAGCAGGTGAGCAGTTCTTC.